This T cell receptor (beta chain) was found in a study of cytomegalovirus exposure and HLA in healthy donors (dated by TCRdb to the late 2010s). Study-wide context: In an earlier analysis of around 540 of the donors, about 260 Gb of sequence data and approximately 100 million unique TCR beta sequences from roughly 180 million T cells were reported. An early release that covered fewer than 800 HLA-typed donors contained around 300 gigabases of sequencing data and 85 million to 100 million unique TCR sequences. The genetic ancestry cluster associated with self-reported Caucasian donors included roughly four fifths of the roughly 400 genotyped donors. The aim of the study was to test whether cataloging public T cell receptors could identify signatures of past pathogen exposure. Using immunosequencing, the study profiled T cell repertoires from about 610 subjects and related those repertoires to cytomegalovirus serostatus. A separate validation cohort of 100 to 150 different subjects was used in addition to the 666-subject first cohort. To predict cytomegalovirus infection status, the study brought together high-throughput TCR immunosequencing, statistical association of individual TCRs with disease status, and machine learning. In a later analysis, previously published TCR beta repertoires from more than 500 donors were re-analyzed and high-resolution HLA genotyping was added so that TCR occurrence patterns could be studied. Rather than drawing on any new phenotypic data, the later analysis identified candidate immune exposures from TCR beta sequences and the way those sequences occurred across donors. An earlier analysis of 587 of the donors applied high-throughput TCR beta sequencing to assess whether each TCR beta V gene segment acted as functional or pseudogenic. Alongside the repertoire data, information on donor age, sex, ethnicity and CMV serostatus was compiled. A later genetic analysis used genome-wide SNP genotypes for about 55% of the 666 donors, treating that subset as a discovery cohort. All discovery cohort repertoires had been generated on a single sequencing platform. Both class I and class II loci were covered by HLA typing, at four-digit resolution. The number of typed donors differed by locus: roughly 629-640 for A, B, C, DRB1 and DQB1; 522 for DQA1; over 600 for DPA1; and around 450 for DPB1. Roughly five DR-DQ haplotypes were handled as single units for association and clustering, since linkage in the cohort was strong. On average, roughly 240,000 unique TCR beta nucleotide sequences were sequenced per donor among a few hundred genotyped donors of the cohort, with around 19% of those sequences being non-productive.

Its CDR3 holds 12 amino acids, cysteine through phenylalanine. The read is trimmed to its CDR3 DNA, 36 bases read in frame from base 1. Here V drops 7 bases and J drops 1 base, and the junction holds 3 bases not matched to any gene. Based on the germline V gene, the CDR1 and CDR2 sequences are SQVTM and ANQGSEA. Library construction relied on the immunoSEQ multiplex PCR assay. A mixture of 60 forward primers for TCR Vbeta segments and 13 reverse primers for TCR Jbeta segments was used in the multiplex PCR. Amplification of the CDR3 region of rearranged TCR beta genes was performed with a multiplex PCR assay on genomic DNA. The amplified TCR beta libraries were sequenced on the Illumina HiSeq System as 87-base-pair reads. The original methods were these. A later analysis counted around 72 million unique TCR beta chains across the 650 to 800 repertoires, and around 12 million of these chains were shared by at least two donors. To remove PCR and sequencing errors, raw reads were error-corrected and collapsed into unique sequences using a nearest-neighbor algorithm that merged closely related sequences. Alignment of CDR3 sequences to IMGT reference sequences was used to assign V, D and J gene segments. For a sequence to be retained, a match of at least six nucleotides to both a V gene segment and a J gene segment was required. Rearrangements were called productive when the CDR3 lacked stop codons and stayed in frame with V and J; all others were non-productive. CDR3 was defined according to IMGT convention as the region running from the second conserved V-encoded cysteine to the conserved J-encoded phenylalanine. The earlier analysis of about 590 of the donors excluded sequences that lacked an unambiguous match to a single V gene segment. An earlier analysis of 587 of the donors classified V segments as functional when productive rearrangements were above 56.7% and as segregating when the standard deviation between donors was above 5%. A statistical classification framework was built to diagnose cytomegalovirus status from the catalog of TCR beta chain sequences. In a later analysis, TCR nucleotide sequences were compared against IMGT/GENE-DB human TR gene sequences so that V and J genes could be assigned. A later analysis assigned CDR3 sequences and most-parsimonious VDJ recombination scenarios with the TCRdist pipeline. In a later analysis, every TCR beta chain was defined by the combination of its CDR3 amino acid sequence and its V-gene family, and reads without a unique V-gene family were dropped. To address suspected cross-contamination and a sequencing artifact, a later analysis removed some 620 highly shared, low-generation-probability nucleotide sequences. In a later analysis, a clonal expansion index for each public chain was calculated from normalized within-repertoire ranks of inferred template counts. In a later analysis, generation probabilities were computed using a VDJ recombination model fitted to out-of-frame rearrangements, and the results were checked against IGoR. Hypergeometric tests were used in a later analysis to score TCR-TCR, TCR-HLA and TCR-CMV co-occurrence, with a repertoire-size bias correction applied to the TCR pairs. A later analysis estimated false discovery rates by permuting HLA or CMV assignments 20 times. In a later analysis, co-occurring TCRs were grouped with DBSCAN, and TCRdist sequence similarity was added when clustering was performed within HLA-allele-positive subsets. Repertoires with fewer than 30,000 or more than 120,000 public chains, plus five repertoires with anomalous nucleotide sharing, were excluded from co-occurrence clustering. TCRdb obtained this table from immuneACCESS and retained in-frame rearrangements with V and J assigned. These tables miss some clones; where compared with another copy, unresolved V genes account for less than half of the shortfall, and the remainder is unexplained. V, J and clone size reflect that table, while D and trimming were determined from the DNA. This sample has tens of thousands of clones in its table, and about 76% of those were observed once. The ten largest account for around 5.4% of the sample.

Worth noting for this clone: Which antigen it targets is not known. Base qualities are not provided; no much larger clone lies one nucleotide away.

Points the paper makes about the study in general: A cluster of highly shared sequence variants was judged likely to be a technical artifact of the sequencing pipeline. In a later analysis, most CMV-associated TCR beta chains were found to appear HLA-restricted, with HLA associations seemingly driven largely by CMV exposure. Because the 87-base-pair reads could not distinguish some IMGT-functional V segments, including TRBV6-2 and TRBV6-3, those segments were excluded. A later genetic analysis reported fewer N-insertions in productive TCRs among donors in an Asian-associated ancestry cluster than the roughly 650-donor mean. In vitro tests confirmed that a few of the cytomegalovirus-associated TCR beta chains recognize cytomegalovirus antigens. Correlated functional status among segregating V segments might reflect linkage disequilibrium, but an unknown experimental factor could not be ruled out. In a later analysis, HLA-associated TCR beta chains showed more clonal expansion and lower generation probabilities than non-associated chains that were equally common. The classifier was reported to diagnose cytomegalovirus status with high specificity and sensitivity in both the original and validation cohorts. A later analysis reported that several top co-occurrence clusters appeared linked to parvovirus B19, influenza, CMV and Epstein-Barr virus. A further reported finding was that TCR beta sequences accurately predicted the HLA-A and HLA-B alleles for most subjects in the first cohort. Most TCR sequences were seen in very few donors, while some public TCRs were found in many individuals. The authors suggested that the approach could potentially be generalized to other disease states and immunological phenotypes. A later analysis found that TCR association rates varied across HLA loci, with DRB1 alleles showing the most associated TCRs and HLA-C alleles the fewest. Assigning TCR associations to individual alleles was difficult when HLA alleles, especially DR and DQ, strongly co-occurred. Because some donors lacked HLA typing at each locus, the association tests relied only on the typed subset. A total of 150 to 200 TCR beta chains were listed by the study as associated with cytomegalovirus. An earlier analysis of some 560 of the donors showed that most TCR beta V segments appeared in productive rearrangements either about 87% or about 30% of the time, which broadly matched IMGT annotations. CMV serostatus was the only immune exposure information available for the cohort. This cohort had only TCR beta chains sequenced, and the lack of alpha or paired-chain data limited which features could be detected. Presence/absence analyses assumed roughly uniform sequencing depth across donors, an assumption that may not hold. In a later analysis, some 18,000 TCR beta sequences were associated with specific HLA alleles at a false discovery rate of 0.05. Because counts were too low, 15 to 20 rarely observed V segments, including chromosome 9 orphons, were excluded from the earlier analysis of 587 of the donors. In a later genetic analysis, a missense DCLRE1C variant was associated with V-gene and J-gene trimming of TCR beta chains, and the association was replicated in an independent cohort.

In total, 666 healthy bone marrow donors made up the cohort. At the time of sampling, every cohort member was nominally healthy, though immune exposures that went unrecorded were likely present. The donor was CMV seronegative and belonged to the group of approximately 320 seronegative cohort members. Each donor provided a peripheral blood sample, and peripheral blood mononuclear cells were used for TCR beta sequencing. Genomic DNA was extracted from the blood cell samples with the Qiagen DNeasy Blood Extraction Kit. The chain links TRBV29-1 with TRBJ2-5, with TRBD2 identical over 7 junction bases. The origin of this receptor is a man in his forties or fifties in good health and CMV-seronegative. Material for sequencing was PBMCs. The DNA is TGCAGCGGAGGGAGGGCCCAAGAGACCCAGTACTTC. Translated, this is CSGGRAQETQYF.